The clone carrying this T cell receptor beta chain was observed at least ten times. The source material, RNA transcripts, was used to amplify TCR beta CDR3 regions. In the first-round RT-PCR of the TCR CDR3, the HTBI primer set was used. TCRdb recomputed calls from the multiplex PCR reads with MiXCR, one row per CDR3 protein. The sample includes hundreds of thousands of distinct CDR3 sequences, about 15% of them seen just once. The sample originates from a study of T cells in Graves' hyperthyroidism and ophthalmopathy. Between the trimmed V and J ends, which lost 1 base and 10 bases, there was a span of 13 bases. This CDR3 has 12 residues. CDR1 is GTSNPN, CDR2 SVGIG, per germline (reference sequence).

The TCR originated in a woman between 18 and 29 years old with Graves' hyperthyroidism. Sequencing was performed on blood. The J gene is TRBJ2-5, the V gene TRBV30; D possibly uses TRBD1 or TRBD2 (5 bases each). The CDR3 sequence is CAWSDFGANQYF. The DNA for the CDR3 is TGTGCCTGGAGTGATTTCGGGGCGAACCAGTACTTC.